This T cell receptor beta chain appears in the sequencing data of a study of OX40 agonist ivuxolimab in advanced cancers. Study details: Patients were infused with ivuxolimab every 2 weeks at 0.01 to 10 mg/kg. Three patients got partial responses; one had hepatocellular carcinoma and two had cutaneous melanoma. Cohort: more than 75% men, mean age approximately 66, aged roughly 23 to 79. Findings of the study overall: CD8+ T cells showed, on average, more clonal expansion than CD4+ cells.

Profiled with immunoSEQ multiplex PCR; TCRdb holds only in-frame clones, not every one. The sample lists under 80,000 clones, 85% to 95% occurring once. The CDR3 is made up of 14 amino acids. The germline V gene has CDR1 SQVTM and CDR2 ANQGSEA. With respect to this clone: Its target is not known.

V usage is TRBV29-1 and J usage is TRBJ2-5; the D gene is possibly TRBD1 (5 bases). The DNA end is more similar to TRBJ2-7, so the J call may be wrong. The receptor was isolated from an adult with an advanced solid tumor such as melanoma, head and neck, liver or kidney cancer. The sequenced sample was CD4+ or CD8+ T cells sorted from blood, obtained in a trial of the OX40 agonist ivuxolimab. Written as DNA, the CDR3 is TGCAGCGTTGGGGGCACTTCCCAGGGTTACGAGCAGTACTTC. This codes for CSVGGTSQGYEQYF.